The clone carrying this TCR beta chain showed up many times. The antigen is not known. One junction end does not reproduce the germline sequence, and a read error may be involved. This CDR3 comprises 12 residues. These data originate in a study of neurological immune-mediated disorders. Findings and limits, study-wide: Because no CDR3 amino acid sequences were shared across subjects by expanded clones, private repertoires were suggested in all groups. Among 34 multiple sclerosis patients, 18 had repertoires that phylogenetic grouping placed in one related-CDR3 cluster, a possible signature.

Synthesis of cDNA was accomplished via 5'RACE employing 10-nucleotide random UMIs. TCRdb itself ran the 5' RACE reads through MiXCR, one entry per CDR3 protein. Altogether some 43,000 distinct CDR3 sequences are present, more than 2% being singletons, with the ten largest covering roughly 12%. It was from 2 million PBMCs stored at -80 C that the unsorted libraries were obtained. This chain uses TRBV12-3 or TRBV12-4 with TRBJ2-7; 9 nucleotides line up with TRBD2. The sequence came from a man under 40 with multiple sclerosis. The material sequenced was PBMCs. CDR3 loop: CASSAGTSLLSF. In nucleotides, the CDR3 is TGTGCCAGCAGTGCCGGGACTAGCTTACTATCGTTC.